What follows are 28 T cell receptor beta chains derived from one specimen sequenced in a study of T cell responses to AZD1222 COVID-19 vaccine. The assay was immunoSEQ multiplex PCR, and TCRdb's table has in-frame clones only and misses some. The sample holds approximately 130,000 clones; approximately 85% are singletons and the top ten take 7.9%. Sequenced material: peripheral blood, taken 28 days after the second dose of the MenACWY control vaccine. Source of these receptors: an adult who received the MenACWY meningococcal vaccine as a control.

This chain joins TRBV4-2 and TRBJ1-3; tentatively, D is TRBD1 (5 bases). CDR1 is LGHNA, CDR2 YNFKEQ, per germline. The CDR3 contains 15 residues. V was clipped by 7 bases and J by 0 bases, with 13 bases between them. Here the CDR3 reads CASTTGTDSGNTIYF. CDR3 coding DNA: TGTGCCAGCACCACCGGGACGGACTCTGGAAACACCATATATTTT.

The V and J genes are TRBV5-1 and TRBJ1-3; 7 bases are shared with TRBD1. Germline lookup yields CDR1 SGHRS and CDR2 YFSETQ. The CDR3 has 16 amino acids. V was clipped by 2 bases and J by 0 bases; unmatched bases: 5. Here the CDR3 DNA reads TGCGCCAGCAGCTTAGGGACAGCCGGCTCTGGAAACACCATATATTTT. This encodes CASSLGTAGSGNTIYF.

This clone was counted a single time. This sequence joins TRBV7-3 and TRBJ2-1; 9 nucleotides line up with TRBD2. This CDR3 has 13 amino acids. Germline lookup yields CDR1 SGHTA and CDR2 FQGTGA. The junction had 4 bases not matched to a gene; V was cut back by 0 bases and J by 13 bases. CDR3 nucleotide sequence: TGTGCCAGCAGCTTAACGACTAGCGGCCTCCAGTTCTTC. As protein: CASSLTTSGLQFF. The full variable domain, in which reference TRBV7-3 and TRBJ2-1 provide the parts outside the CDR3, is GAGVSQTPSNKVTEKGKYVELRCDPISGHTALYWYRQSLGQGPEFLIYFQGTGAADDSGLPNDRFFAVRPEGSVSTLKIQRTERGDSAVYLCASSLTTSGLQFFGPGTRLTVL.

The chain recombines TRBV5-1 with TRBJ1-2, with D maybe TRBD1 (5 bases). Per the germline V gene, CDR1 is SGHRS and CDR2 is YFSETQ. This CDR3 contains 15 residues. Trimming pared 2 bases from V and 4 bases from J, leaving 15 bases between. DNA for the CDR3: TGCGCCAGCAGCTTTACGGGACCGGGGGGCTATGGCTACACCTTC. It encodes CASSFTGPGGYGYTF.

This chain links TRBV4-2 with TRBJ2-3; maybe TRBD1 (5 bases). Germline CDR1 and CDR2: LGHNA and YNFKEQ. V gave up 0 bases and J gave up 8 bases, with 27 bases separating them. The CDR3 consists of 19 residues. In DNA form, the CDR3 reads TGTGCCAGCAGCCAAGAGGTTGGAAGGGGCAGGGATACTCTAGGTACGCAGTATTTT. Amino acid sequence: CASSQEVGRGRDTLGTQYF.

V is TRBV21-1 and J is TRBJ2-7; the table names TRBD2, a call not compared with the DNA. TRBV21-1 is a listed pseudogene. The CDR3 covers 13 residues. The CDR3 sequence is CASSKGRLEETYV. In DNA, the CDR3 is TGTGCCAGCAGCAAAGGGAGACTAGAAGAAACGTACGTC.

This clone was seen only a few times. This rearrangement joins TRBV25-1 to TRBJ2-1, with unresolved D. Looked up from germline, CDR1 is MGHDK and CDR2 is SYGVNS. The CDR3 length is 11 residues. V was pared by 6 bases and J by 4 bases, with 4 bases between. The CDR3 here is CASSDYNEQFF. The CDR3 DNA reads TGTGCCAGCAGCGATTACAATGAGCAGTTCTTC.

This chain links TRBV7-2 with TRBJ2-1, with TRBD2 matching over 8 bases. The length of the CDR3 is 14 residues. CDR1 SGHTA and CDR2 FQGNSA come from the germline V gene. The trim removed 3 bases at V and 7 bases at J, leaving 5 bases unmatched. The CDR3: CASSFKAGGNEQFF. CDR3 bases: TGTGCCAGCAGCTTTAAGGCGGGAGGAAATGAGCAGTTCTTC.

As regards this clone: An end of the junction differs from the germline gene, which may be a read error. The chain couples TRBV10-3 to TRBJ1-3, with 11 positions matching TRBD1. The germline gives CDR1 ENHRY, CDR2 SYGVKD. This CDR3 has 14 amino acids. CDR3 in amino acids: CAISERGQGATTYF. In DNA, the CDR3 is TGTGCCATCAGTGAGCGAGGACAGGGGGCAACCACATATTTT.

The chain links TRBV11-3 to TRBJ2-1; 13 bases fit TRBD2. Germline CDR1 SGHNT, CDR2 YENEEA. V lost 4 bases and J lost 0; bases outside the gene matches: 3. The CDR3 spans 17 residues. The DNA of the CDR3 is TGTGCCAGCAGCTCCAGGACTAGCGGGAGCTCCTACAATGAGCAGTTCTTC. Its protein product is CASSSRTSGSSYNEQFF.

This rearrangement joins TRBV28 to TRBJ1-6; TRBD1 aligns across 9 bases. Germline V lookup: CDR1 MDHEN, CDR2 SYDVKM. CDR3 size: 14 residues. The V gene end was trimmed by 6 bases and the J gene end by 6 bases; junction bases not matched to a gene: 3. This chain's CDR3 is CASRQGAGNSPLHF. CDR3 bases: TGTGCCAGCAGACAGGGGGCTGGTAATTCACCCCTCCACTTT.

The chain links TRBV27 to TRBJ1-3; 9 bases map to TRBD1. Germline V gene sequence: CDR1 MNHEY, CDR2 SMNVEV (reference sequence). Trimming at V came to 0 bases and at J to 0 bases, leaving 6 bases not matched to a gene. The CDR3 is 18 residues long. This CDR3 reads CASSLSGQGHFSGNTIYF. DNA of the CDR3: TGTGCCAGCAGTTTATCGGGACAGGGCCATTTCTCTGGAAACACCATATATTTT.

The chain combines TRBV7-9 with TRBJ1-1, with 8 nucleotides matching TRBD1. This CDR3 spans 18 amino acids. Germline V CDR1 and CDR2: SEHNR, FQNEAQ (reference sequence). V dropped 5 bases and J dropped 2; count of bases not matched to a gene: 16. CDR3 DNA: TGTGCCAGCAGCCCCCGAGGACAGGGACTGGAACCAAACACTGAAGCTTTCTTT. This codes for CASSPRGQGLEPNTEAFF. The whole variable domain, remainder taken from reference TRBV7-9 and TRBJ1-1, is DTGVSQNPRHKITKRGQNVTFRCDPISEHNRLYWYRQTLGQGPEFLTYFQNEAQLEKSRLLSDRFSAERPKGSFSTLEIQRTEQGDSAMYLCASSPRGQGLEPNTEAFFGQGTRLTVV.

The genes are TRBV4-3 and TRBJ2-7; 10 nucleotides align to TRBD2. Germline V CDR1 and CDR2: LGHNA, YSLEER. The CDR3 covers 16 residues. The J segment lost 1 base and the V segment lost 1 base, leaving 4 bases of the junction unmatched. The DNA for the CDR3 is TGCGCCAGCAGCCAAGCCGGGACTAGCGCTTCCTACGAGCAGTACTTC. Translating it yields CASSQAGTSASYEQYF.

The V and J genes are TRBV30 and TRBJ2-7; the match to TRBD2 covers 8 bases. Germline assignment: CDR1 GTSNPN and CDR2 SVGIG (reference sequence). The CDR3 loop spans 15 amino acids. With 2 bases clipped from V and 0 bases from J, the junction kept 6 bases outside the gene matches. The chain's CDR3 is CAWSYSGMSSYEQYF. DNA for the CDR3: TGTGCCTGGAGTTATAGCGGGATGAGCTCCTACGAGCAGTACTTC.

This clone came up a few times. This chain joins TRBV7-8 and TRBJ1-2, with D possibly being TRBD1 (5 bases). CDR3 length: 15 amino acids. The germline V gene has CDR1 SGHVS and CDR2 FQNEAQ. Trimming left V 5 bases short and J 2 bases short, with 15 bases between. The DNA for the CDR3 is TGTGCCAGCAGCCCAGGCGCAGGGACGAACTATGGCTACACCTTC. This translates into CASSPGAGTNYGYTF.

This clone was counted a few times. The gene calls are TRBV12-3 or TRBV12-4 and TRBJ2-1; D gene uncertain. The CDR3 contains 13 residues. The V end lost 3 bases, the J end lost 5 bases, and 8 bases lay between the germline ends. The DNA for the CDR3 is TGTGCCAGCAGTTTCGGGCTAGACAATGAGCAGTTCTTC. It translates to CASSFGLDNEQFF.

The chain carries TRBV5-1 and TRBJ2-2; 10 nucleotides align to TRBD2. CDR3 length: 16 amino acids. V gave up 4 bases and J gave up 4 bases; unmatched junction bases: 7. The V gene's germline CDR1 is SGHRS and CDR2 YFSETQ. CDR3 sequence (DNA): TGCGCCAGCAGCCCAGCGGGGGGGCGAGGCACCGGGGAGCTGTTTTTT. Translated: CASSPAGGRGTGELFF.

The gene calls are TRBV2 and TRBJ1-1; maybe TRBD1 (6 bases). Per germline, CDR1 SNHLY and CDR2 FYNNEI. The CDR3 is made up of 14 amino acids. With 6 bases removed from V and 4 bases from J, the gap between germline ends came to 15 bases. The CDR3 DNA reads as TGTGCCAGCAGAATCGAGGGGGGTGGCACTGAAGCTTTCTTT. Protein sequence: CASRIEGGGTEAFF.

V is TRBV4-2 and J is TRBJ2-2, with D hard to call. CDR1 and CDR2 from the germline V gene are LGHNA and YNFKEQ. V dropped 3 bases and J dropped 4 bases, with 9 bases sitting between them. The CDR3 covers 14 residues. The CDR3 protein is CASSQDVGTGELFF. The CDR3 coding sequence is TGTGCCAGCAGCCAGGACGTGGGCACCGGGGAGCTGTTTTTT.

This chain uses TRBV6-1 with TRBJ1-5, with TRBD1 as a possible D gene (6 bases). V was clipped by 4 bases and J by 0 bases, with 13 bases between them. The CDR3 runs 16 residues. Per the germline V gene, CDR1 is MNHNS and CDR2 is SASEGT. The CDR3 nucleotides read TGTGCCAGCAGTGGGCCTAGGGGGTTTAGCAATCAGCCCCAGCATTTT. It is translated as CASSGPRGFSNQPQHF.

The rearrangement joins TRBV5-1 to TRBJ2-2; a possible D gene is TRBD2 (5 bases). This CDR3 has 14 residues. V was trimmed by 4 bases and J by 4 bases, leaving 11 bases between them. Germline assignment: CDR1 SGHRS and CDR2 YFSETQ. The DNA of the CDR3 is TGCGCCAGCAGCCGTCCTAGCAGCACCGGGGAGCTGTTTTTT. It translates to CASSRPSSTGELFF.

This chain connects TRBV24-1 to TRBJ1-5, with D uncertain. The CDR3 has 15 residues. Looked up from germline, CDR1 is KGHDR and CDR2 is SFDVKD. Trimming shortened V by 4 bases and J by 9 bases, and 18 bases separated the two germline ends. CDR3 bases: TGTGCCACCAGTGACACCCGGACGGGCTGGGGGCCCCAGCATTTT. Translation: CATSDTRTGWGPQHF.

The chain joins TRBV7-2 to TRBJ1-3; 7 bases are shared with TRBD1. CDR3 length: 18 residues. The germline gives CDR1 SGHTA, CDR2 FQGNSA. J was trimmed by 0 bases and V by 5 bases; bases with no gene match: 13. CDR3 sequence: CASSNRQGFRDSGNTIYF. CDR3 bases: TGTGCCAGCAGCAACCGACAGGGATTCCGGGACTCTGGAAACACCATATATTTT.

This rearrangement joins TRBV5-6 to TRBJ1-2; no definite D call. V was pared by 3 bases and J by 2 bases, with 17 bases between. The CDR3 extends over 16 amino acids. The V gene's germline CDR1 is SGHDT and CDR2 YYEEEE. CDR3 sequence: CASSSYLGNQNYGYTF. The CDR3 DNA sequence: TGTGCCAGCAGCTCCTACCTGGGTAACCAGAACTATGGCTACACCTTC.

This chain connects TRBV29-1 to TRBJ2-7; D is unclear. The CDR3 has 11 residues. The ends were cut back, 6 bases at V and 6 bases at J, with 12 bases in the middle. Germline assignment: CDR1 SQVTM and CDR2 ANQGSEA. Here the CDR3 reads CSVRTAGEQYV. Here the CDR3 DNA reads TGCAGCGTGCGGACGGCCGGCGAGCAGTACGTC.

The CDR3 DNA reads TGTGCCAGCAGCCCTATGGAGAACACTGAAGCTTTCTTT. Its protein product is CASSPMENTEAFF. V and J are TRBV27 and TRBJ1-1; no firm D call. CDR3 length equals 13 residues. Trimming removed 6 bases at V and 1 base at J, with 9 bases between. The germline V gene has CDR1 MNHEY and CDR2 SMNVEV (reference sequence).

DNA for the CDR3: TGTGCCAGCAGTCGAGTCCCTCTGGAGCAGTTCTTC. Amino acid sequence: CASSRVPLEQFF. The rearrangement links TRBV11-3 to TRBJ2-1, with D unresolved. Trimming removed 6 bases at V and 10 bases at J, with 13 bases between. Germline assignment: CDR1 SGHNT and CDR2 YENEEA. The CDR3 contains 12 residues. The complete variable domain, with remaining parts taken from reference TRBV11-3 and TRBJ2-1, reads EAGVVQSPRYKIIEKKQPVAFWCNPISGHNTLYWYLQNLGQGPELLIRYENEEAVDDSQLPKDRFSAERLKGVDSTLKIQPAELGDSAVYLCASSRVPLEQFFGPGTRLTVL.